A selection of T cell receptor beta chains follows, all from one sample in a study of blood T cell repertoires in COVID-19. Sequenced by immunoSEQ multiplex PCR; TCRdb stores in-frame clones only, minus some. The sample holds about 320,000 clones, 90% seen once. Sequenced input: PBMCs or T cells enriched from blood (not recorded which). The receptors stem from a young woman who had been exposed to COVID-19. CDR3s include the opening cysteine and the closing phenylalanine or tryptophan. D genes are given only for firm matches. Only some rows state a clone size, as once, few, many or a class for expanded clones.

TRBD2	TRBV27	.	TRBJ2-1	TGTGCCAGCAGTTTCCCGACTAGCCCTGAGCAGTTCTTC	CASSFPTSPEQFF
TRBD1	TRBV7-9	.	TRBJ1-1	TGTGCCAGCAGCTTAGGTCAGGGGGACACTGAAGCTTTCTTT	CASSLGQGDTEAFF
TRBD1	TRBV25-1	.	TRBJ1-2	TGTGCCAGCAGTGAACATCGGGCAGGGGGGCATGGCTACACCTTC	CASSEHRAGGHGYTF
TRBD1	TRBV4-1	once	TRBJ2-5	TGCGCCAGCAGTAGGGACAGGGGGCGAGGACAAGAGACCCAGTACTTC	CASSRDRGRGQETQYF
.	TRBV10-3	.	TRBJ2-3	TGTGCCATCAGTGAGTCGACCTTGTTAGGGGGGGGAAATACGCAGTATTTT	CAISESTLLGGGNTQYF
TRBD2	TRBV11-2	.	TRBJ2-3	TGTGCCAGCAGCTCTCTAGCGGGGGTGAGCACAGATACGCAGTATTTT	CASSSLAGVSTDTQYF
.	TRBV4-1	once	TRBJ2-2	TGCGCCAGCAGCAAAGACTACGTTGGCACCGGGGAGCTGTTTTTT	CASSKDYVGTGELFF
TRBD1	TRBV12-3/TRBV12-4	.	TRBJ1-1	TGTGCCAGCAGATCAGGGGGTGGCAGAAAAGCTTTCTTT	CASRSGGGRKAFF
.	TRBV7-8	.	TRBJ1-1	TGTGCCAGCAGCCCCACGAGCACTGAAGCTTTCTTT	CASSPTSTEAFF
TRBD1	TRBV7-9	.	TRBJ1-3	TGTGCCAGCAGCCCTCGACAGGGGTTTGGAAACACCATATATTTT	CASSPRQGFGNTIYF
.	TRBV6-4	.	TRBJ1-3	TGTGCCACCGAGGGCTCTGGAAACACCATATATTTT	CATEGSGNTIYF
.	TRBV4-1	.	TRBJ1-2	TGCGCCAGCAGCCAAGATCGCGCAACGTCTAACTATGGCTACACCTTC	CASSQDRATSNYGYTF
TRBD1	TRBV4-2	.	TRBJ1-2	TGTGCCAGCAGCCACCCGACAGGGTTCCCCTATGGCTACACCTTC	CASSHPTGFPYGYTF
.	TRBV5-4	.	TRBJ1-1	TGTGCCAGCAGCTTGGCTCGGGGGAAGTCTGAAGCTTTCTTT	CASSLARGKSEAFF
TRBD2	TRBV9	.	TRBJ2-3	TGTGCCAGCAGCGTACGGCTAGCGGGGGACAGCACAGATACGCAGTATTTT	CASSVRLAGDSTDTQYF
TRBD1	TRBV4-1	.	TRBJ1-4	TGCGCCAGCAGCCCCCTCGAGAGGGGGCTTTGGACTAATGAAAAACTGTTTTTT	CASSPLERGLWTNEKLFF
.	TRBV27	.	TRBJ1-1	TGTGCCAGCAGTTTACTGGGGCCTATGAACACTGAAGCTTTCTTT	CASSLLGPMNTEAFF
.	TRBV15	.	TRBJ2-5	TGTGCCACCAGCAGAGGGCACCCCGGCGGGGAGACCCAGTACTTC	CATSRGHPGGETQYF
TRBD1	TRBV29-1	.	TRBJ1-2	TGCAGCGTTGCGTCGACAGGGTTAGGTGGCTACACCTTC	CSVASTGLGGYTF
.	TRBV27	.	TRBJ1-2	TGTGCCAGCAGTTTATCGGGCGGGTTCTATGGCTACACCTTC	CASSLSGGFYGYTF
.	TRBV29-1	.	TRBJ1-1	TGCAGCGTCGCGAAGAAGAACACTGAAGCTTTCTTT	CSVAKKNTEAFF
.	TRBV9	.	TRBJ2-7	TGTGCCAGCAGCCCCCGGGACAAAGCTATCTCCTACGAGCAGTACTTC	CASSPRDKAISYEQYF
.	TRBV5-4	.	TRBJ1-2	TGTGCCAGCAGCTTGTGGGGAGGAGGGGGCTACACCTTC	CASSLWGGGGYTF
TRBD1	TRBV4-1	many	TRBJ1-2	TGCGCCAGCAGCCCTGACAGGGGGGTGGGCTATGGCTACACCTTC	CASSPDRGVGYGYTF
.	TRBV18	.	TRBJ1-1	TGTGCCAGCTCACATTTGACGGGGGACACTGAAGCTTTCTTT	CASSHLTGDTEAFF
.	TRBV18	.	TRBJ2-1	TGTGCCAGCTCACCCCGGGGGGCCAAATACAATGAGCAGTTCTTC	CASSPRGAKYNEQFF
.	TRBV19	.	TRBJ1-5	TGTGCCAGTAGTACCAGACAGACATATAGCAATCAGCCCCAGCATTTT	CASSTRQTYSNQPQHF
TRBD1	TRBV15	.	TRBJ1-6	TGTGCCACCTCCTACACCTCTAACAGGGGAGGTTCACCCCTCCACTTT	CATSYTSNRGGSPLHF
.	TRBV12-3/TRBV12-4	.	TRBJ1-4	TGTGCCAGCGGGTGGCTGAGGGAAAAACTGTTTTTT	CASGWLREKLFF
.	TRBV27	.	TRBJ1-1	TGTGCCAGCAGTTCCTTACCCCGGGGGGCCCTACCCAACACTGAAGCTTTCTTT	CASSSLPRGALPNTEAFF
TRBD1	TRBV5-5	.	TRBJ2-2	TGTGCCAGCAGCTCCCAGGGGGTTAGCACCGGGGAGCTGTTTTTT	CASSSQGVSTGELFF
.	TRBV5-4	.	TRBJ2-5	TGTGCCAGCAGCTTAGGGGGAAGCCAAGAGACCCAGTACTTC	CASSLGGSQETQYF
.	TRBV6-1	.	TRBJ2-5	TGTGCCAGCAGTGAAGTGTCAGGGAGGGAGACCCAGTACTTC	CASSEVSGRETQYF
.	TRBV5-1	once	TRBJ1-2	TGCGCCAGCAGCTTGGCGGGAACTAACTATGGCTACACCTTC	CASSLAGTNYGYTF
.	TRBV7-8	.	TRBJ1-6	TGTGCCAGCAGCTTAGGGTACGGTCGGAGTGCCATGAGCTCCTATAATTCACCCCTCCACTTT	CASSLGYGRSAMSSYNSPLHF
.	TRBV5-4	.	TRBJ1-2	TGTGCCAGCAGCACGGCGCAGGGGTCGGACTATGGCTACACCTTC	CASSTAQGSDYGYTF
TRBD1	TRBV19	.	TRBJ1-5	TGTGCCAGTAGTCCATCACAATTGACCGGGACAGGGACGTACGCAAATCAGCCCCAGCATTTT	CASSPSQLTGTGTYANQPQHF
.	TRBV9	.	TRBJ1-2	TGTGCCAGCAGCGTAGGTGGAAGGGAGTATGGCTACACCTTC	CASSVGGREYGYTF
.	TRBV7-6	once	TRBJ1-1	TGTGCCAGCAGCCTAGGGGGGGGATTTGGCACTGAAGCTTTCTTT	CASSLGGGFGTEAFF
TRBD1	TRBV27	.	TRBJ1-6	TGTGCCAGCAGTCAACAAGGCGGGACAGTTCTCACACTCTATAATTCACCCCTCCACTTT	CASSQQGGTVLTLYNSPLHF
TRBD1	TRBV7-8	.	TRBJ1-2	TGTGCCAGCAGCTTAGACAGGGGATGGCATGGCTACACCTTC	CASSLDRGWHGYTF
TRBD2	TRBV5-1	.	TRBJ2-2	TGCGCCAGCAGCCCGCCGGGGGGCACCGGGGAGCTGTTTTTT	CASSPPGGTGELFF
TRBD1	TRBV7-9	.	TRBJ1-1	TGTGCCAGCAGCCCGGGCCGGACAGGGGGCACTGAAGCTTTCTTT	CASSPGRTGGTEAFF
TRBD1	TRBV5-6	.	TRBJ1-3	TGTGCCAGCAGCTTACTTGACAGGGATAACTCTGGAAACACCATATATTTT	CASSLLDRDNSGNTIYF
TRBD1	TRBV19	.	TRBJ1-5	TGTGCCAGTAGTATACCGAGGCAGGGGGCGATTAAAAATCAGCCCCAGCATTTT	CASSIPRQGAIKNQPQHF
.	TRBV9	.	TRBJ1-6	TGTGCCAGCAGCGCTGGTAGCGGGGGAGGAGACTCACCCCTCCACTTT	CASSAGSGGGDSPLHF